A selection of T cell receptor beta chains follows, all from one sample in a study of cytomegalovirus exposure and HLA in healthy donors. The protocol was immunoSEQ multiplex PCR, while the TCRdb copy is restricted to in-frame clones and leaves out a portion. Among approximately 170,000 clones listed, approximately 86% were seen once. The sample was PBMCs. These receptors came from a man aged 25-45 years in good health and CMV-seropositive. The CDR3 runs from the conserved cysteine through the conserved F or W. The D gene is left open where the match is weak.

cdr3_aa v_call d_call
CASSGGPNEKLFF TRBV9 .
CASSQEGLGSETQYF TRBV4-3 TRBD2
CASSLRRGSWPGELFF TRBV19 .
CASSPRQGTTSPLHF TRBV18 TRBD1
CASSLQGPYSNQPQHF TRBV5-6 .
CASKRGEGGNQPQHF TRBV19 .
CASSLTGTQDQPQHF TRBV4-2 .
CASRTGAGNSPLHF TRBV5-1 .
CASSTTGSSGANVLTF TRBV5-4 .
CASSTTSGDYNEQFF TRBV19 TRBD2
CASSPRLAGGRGGEQFF TRBV18 TRBD2
CASSPTSGGAGETQYF TRBV5-4 TRBD2
CASSEPAGVTGELFF TRBV9 TRBD2
CATSRGRTEGRYIQYF TRBV15 .
CASSPRLISYEQYF TRBV7-9 .
CASSLWVAGMYSNQPQHF TRBV7-3 .
CASSGGGGNEQFF TRBV9 TRBD2
CASSQGTVTTYEQYF TRBV4-1 .
CASLTRGGSTGELFF TRBV7-2 .
CASSLRTGITKNIQYF TRBV7-2 TRBD1
CASSPDSSGYEQYF TRBV18 .
CASSTAGVVDEKLFF TRBV19 .
CASSSQGPNEKLFF TRBV27 .
CASSGQGFGNQPQHF TRBV6-6 .
CASSYSTGGNEQFF TRBV6-5 TRBD1
CTSSHPVLAGGREQETQYF TRBV1 .
CASSRERDEKLFF TRBV5-6 .
CASSSPVAGSSGEQYF TRBV6-6 .
CASTKLRTGGGYGYTF TRBV19 TRBD1
CSVEGGAGVDTQYF TRBV29-1 .
CASSQGGSEQYF TRBV4-3 .
CASIHTGTGGGGEQYF TRBV5-6 TRBD1
CAISESEGVRDTIYF TRBV10-3 .
CASSSHQNQPQHF TRBV7-9 .
CASSLGGYSEQFF TRBV7-3 .
CASSPTGGQPQHF TRBV7-9 .
CASRMTENTEAFF TRBV7-6 .
CASSMSRDRDEQYF TRBV19 TRBD1
CASSARDRGTDTQYF TRBV5-1 TRBD1
CASRNLEGRYNEQFF TRBV6-5 .
CASSSYRDRDLYGYTF TRBV7-8 TRBD1
CASSSLAGGLNEQFF TRBV27 TRBD2
CASSLQGGDEKLFF TRBV5-1 .
CASSQGASTDTQYF TRBV4-2 .
CASSLGPGGDEKLFF TRBV7-7 .
CASSPPSLSGNTIYF TRBV18 .
CASSQGLRNTIYF TRBV7-6 .
CATSSQHRTTEAFF TRBV15 .
CASSQDDSVPYEQYF TRBV4-1 .
CASTSPGTGSGNTIYF TRBV6-6 TRBD1
CAWNSTRAQHF TRBV30 .
CASTGTEGLKLFF TRBV18 .
CASSQEGTSARTDTQYF TRBV4-1 TRBD2
CASSLIVAGGNNEQFF TRBV5-1 TRBD2
CASSPSTMNTEAFF TRBV18 .
CASSLDSGTQYGYTF TRBV5-8 .
CASSIDPGTSTDTQYF TRBV19 .
CASSQDIVGGRRNTIYF TRBV14 .
CASSTQGYSGNTIYF TRBV27 TRBD1
CATSRIVGTGVNEKLFF TRBV15 TRBD1